The count of the clone carrying this T cell receptor beta chain is one. Profiled with immunoSEQ multiplex PCR; TCRdb holds only in-frame clones, not every one. The data show approximately 110,000 clones, with 91% seen just once and approximately 3.5% held by the top ten. The data belong to a study of T cell changes during pregnancy in multiple sclerosis. CDR3 size: 17 residues. Germline V gene data show CDR1 as SGDLS and CDR2 as YYNGEE. V lost 0 bases, J lost 3 bases, and 9 bases stayed unmatched. The source is a female donor with multiple sclerosis, enrolled in a pregnancy study. V is TRBV9 and J is TRBJ1-2, with 9 bases that match TRBD1. The specimen comprised peripheral blood, sampled after pregnancy. CDR3 DNA sequence: TGTGCCAGCAGCGTAGACCCCACGGACAGGGGTTACTATGGCTACACCTTC. It is translated as CASSVDPTDRGYYGYTF.